This passage covers 28 T cell receptor beta chains from one sample sequenced in a study of naive and memory T cell subsets. No antigen has been assigned to these receptors. Two oligonucleotides, mixed equimolar, formed the beta constant-region primer covering TRBC1 and TRBC2. The ligated cDNA underwent four PCR rounds using SP2 and nested alpha and beta constant-region primers. TCRdb re-analysed the UMI-ligation and nested PCR reads in MiXCR, keeping a single row per CDR3 protein. The top ten hold more than 0.11% of the sample, which has over 90,000 distinct CDR3 sequences, approximately 11% seen once. General observations from the study: Especially in CD8 cells, naive repertoires contained a few larger clonotypes, possibly CD45RA-re-expressing memory cells.

Material for sequencing was naive CD4+ T cells from blood. Every receptor here comes from a human donor in good health.

The chain is built from TRBV4-2 and TRBJ2-3; the match to TRBD1 covers 8 bases. J gave up 4 bases and V 7 bases, and 16 bases lay outside the gene matches. Germline values: CDR1 LGHNA, CDR2 YNFKEQ. The CDR3 length is 17 residues. The CDR3 sequence: CASTPNDRGSSADTQYF. DNA for the CDR3: TGTGCCAGCACTCCAAATGACAGGGGTTCATCCGCAGATACGCAGTATTTT.

This clonotype was counted only a few times. This chain links TRBV2 with TRBJ2-7, with a possible D match to TRBD2 (6 bases). The CDR3 totals 13 residues. The germline V gene encodes CDR1 SNHLY and CDR2 FYNNEI. The V and J ends lost 8 bases and 3 bases respectively, with 14 bases between them. The CDR3 region is CASGGAPIYEQYF. In nucleotides, the CDR3 is TGTGCCAGCGGAGGGGCCCCAATCTACGAGCAGTACTTC.

The CDR3 is CSADTSGRDYEQYF. The CDR3, as DNA: TGCAGTGCTGATACTAGCGGGAGGGACTACGAGCAGTACTTC. The rearrangement joins TRBV20-1 to TRBJ2-7; 13 bases align to TRBD2. Germline trimming cut 5 bases from V and 3 bases from J; bases unmatched to any gene: 4. Germline CDR1 and CDR2: DFQATT and SNEGSKA (reference sequence). CDR3 length: 14 amino acids.

The V and J genes are TRBV30 and TRBJ2-3; weak D call: TRBD2 (6 bases). This CDR3 comprises 15 residues. From germline, CDR1 is GTSNPN and CDR2 SVGIG (reference sequence). V lost 3 bases to trimming and J lost 2 bases, with 15 bases between them. In DNA, the CDR3 is TGTGCCTGGAGCTTTAGCGGAACGTACACAGATACGCAGTATTTT. As protein: CAWSFSGTYTDTQYF.

The rearrangement uses TRBV6-5 and TRBJ2-2; D is possibly TRBD1 (6 bases). V was shortened by 6 bases and J by 5 bases, with 13 bases between the two germline ends. The CDR3 is 14 residues long. Germline CDR1 reads MNHEY; CDR2 reads SVGAGI. The CDR3 DNA sequence: TGTGCCAGCAGCAACAGGGTCGGGACCGGGGAGCTGTTTTTT. Its protein product is CASSNRVGTGELFF.

This chain joins TRBV29-1 and TRBJ1-1; D not resolved. The germline V and J ends were trimmed by 4 bases and 1 base, with 7 bases remaining between them. CDR3 length equals 12 residues. Germline V gives CDR1 SQVTM, CDR2 ANQGSEA. The CDR3 coding sequence is TGCAGCGTTGGTCCAGAGAACACTGAAGCTTTCTTT. Protein: CSVGPENTEAFF.

This clonotype was seen more than once but under ten times. This chain uses TRBV27 with TRBJ2-1; 11 nucleotides line up with TRBD2. The length of the CDR3 is 17 residues. J gave up 7 bases and V 4 bases, and 12 bases lay outside the gene matches. The germline gives CDR1 MNHEY, CDR2 SMNVEV (reference sequence). This chain's CDR3 is CASSYSPLAGVSNEQFF. Here the CDR3 DNA reads TGTGCCAGCAGTTACTCCCCACTAGCGGGAGTTTCAAATGAGCAGTTCTTC.

This clonotype was counted many times. The rearrangement links TRBV7-9 to TRBJ2-7, with D unclear. V was trimmed by 5 bases and J by 3 bases, leaving 17 bases between them. CDR3 size: 15 residues. Germline V gene lookup returns CDR1 SEHNR and CDR2 FQNEAQ (reference sequence). The CDR3 is CASSPPGLVNYEQYF. Here the CDR3 DNA reads TGTGCCAGCAGCCCCCCGGGCCTAGTTAACTACGAGCAGTACTTC.

This chain joins TRBV6-1 and TRBJ2-3; TRBD2 might be the D (6 bases). The CDR3 totals 15 residues. With 5 bases removed from V and 5 bases from J, the gap between germline ends came to 17 bases. Germline V gene sequence: CDR1 MNHNS, CDR2 SASEGT. CDR3 sequence: CASSTREAQGDTQYF. CDR3 DNA: TGTGCCAGCAGTACAAGGGAGGCCCAGGGAGATACGCAGTATTTT.

This clonotype was recorded a few times. The chain joins TRBV29-1 to TRBJ2-7; no clear D. The CDR3 has 13 residues. Trimming stripped 4 bases from V and 3 bases from J, with 13 bases between. Germline V gene lookup returns CDR1 SQVTM and CDR2 ANQGSEA. The CDR3 reads CSVAVQLNYEQYF. In nucleotides, the CDR3 is TGCAGCGTTGCAGTACAGCTCAACTACGAGCAGTACTTC.

In its sample, this clonotype was seen many times. V is TRBV3-1 and J is TRBJ2-2; TRBD2 matches 7 bases. The germline CDR1 and CDR2 sequences are LGHDT and YNNKEL (reference sequence). V lost 2 bases and J lost 3; bases outside the gene matches: 3. The CDR3 loop spans 15 amino acids. DNA for the CDR3: TGTGCCAGCAGCCAACGGGGGGTAGACACCGGGGAGCTGTTTTTT. Its protein product is CASSQRGVDTGELFF.

This clonotype came up many times. V is TRBV7-2 and J is TRBJ1-1; 7 nucleotides align to TRBD1. Germline V gene lookup returns CDR1 SGHTA and CDR2 FQGNSA. The junction had 10 bases not matched to a gene; V was cut back by 5 bases and J by 1 base. This CDR3 region has 16 residues. The CDR3 reads CASSTPYRQGNTEAFF. The DNA of the CDR3 is TGTGCCAGCAGCACTCCCTATAGACAGGGGAACACTGAAGCTTTCTTT.

This clonotype was picked up many times. The chain is built from TRBV10-3 and TRBJ1-1, with D possibly matching TRBD1 (5 bases). Germline loops: CDR1 ENHRY, CDR2 SYGVKD. This CDR3 contains 13 residues. The germline V and J ends were trimmed by 2 bases and 6 bases, with 10 bases remaining between them. CDR3 residues: CAISEPGHSEAFF. Written as DNA, the CDR3 is TGTGCCATCAGTGAGCCTGGACATTCTGAAGCTTTCTTT.

This clonotype has a handful of counts. This chain connects TRBV27 to TRBJ2-5; 8 nucleotides align to TRBD1. The CDR3 runs 14 residues. CDR1 is MNHEY and CDR2 is SMNVEV in the germline V gene (reference sequence). V lost 6 bases to trimming and J lost 11 bases; unmatched junction nucleotides: 14. CDR3 sequence reads: CASSTTGALVGQYF. In DNA form, the CDR3 reads TGTGCCAGCAGCACGACAGGGGCTCTGGTGGGTCAGTACTTC.

This clonotype was recorded many times. The V and J genes are TRBV3-1 and TRBJ2-1; 7 bases fit TRBD1. This CDR3 is built from 16 residues. The junction had 13 bases not matched to a gene; V was cut back by 3 bases and J by 8 bases. Germline CDR1 and CDR2: LGHDT and YNNKEL (reference sequence). The CDR3 region has the DNA TGTGCCAGCAGCCAGGGCTTGGACAGGAATAGATATGAGCAGTTCTTC. Residues: CASSQGLDRNRYEQFF.

This clonotype was counted only a few times. The chain links TRBV7-6 to TRBJ2-7; maybe TRBD2 (5 bases). Between the trimmed V and J ends, which lost 1 base and 5 bases, there was a span of 15 bases. CDR3 length: 15 amino acids. Per germline, CDR1 SGHVS and CDR2 FNYEAQ. For the CDR3, the DNA is TGTGCCAGCAGCTTAGGGGTTGGCGGACTGAACGAGCAGTACTTC. Translation: CASSLGVGGLNEQYF.

At least ten counts were recorded for this clonotype. The chain uses TRBV18 and TRBJ2-1; either TRBD1 or TRBD2 may fit D (6 bases each). Germline CDR1 reads KGHSH; CDR2 reads LQKENI. V lost 6 bases, J lost 5 bases, and 20 bases lay in between. This CDR3 has 16 amino acids. In nucleotides, the CDR3 is TGTGCCAGCTCGGGGGGCCCACCCCATCTGAACAATGAGCAGTTCTTC. Amino acid sequence: CASSGGPPHLNNEQFF.

This clonotype was detected only a few times. This chain joins TRBV19 and TRBJ1-5, with 8 bases lining up with TRBD1. V was pared by 4 bases and J by 1 base, with 3 bases of the junction left unmatched. This CDR3 is built from 15 residues. Per the germline V gene, CDR1 is LNHDA and CDR2 is SQIVND (reference sequence). As DNA, the CDR3 is TGTGCCAGTAGTAAACAGGGGGTAAGCAATCAGCCCCAGCATTTT. Its protein is CASSKQGVSNQPQHF.

For this clonotype: Since no conserved phenylalanine or tryptophan closes the CDR3, a read error is the likely cause. The chain recombines TRBV2 with TRBJ2-7; D might be TRBD1 (5 bases). The CDR3 is 13 amino acids. Germline V gene sequence: CDR1 SNHLY, CDR2 FYNNEI. V lost 5 bases and J 2 bases, leaving 10 bases between the germline ends. The CDR3 loop is CASSWTRTYEQYL. The CDR3 coding sequence is TGTGCCAGCAGTTGGACAAGGACCTACGAGCAGTACCTC.

This clonotype was seen at least ten times. The rearrangement joins TRBV15 to TRBJ1-6, with TRBD1 matching 8 bases. V lost 2 bases and J lost 2; bases outside the gene matches: 8. This CDR3 spans 18 amino acids. Germline CDR1 LNHNV, CDR2 YYDKDF (reference sequence). The CDR3 protein is CATSRKTGEGTYNSPLHF. The CDR3 DNA reads TGTGCCACCAGCAGAAAGACAGGGGAGGGAACCTATAATTCACCCCTCCACTTT.

The CDR3 bases are TGTGCCAGCAGTTACTCGATCATTGGTCAGTCTGGGGCCAACGTCCTGACTTTC. Protein: CASSYSIIGQSGANVLTF. The J gene is TRBJ2-6, the V gene TRBV6-2 or TRBV6-3; D is unresolved. Trimming pared 0 bases from V and 1 base from J, leaving 13 bases between. This CDR3 spans 18 amino acids. Germline CDR1 reads MNHEY; CDR2 reads SVGEGT.

On this clonotype: At one boundary the junction diverges from the germline segment, which might be a read error. The gene calls are TRBV19 and TRBJ1-2; TRBD1 aligns across 10 bases. The CDR3 covers 22 residues. Germline V lookup: CDR1 LNHDA, CDR2 SQIVND (reference sequence). This chain's CDR3 is CASRIGGWTHSGDRGPSYGYTF. CDR3 in DNA: TGTGCCAGTAGGATAGGAGGTTGGACCCATTCCGGAGACAGGGGGCCGAGCTATGGCTACACCTTC.

This clonotype was counted ten times or more. The chain couples TRBV7-9 to TRBJ2-5; 8 bases line up with TRBD1. J lost 4 bases, V lost 5 bases, and 3 bases had no gene match. Germline values: CDR1 SEHNR, CDR2 FQNEAQ (reference sequence). The CDR3 is 13 residues long. CDR3 protein: CASSRDRGETQYF. CDR3 coding DNA: TGTGCCAGCAGCCGCGACAGGGGAGAGACCCAGTACTTC.

In this sample, this clonotype turned up many times. The chain is built from TRBV11-2 and TRBJ1-6; D perhaps matches TRBD1 (6 bases). Germline V lookup: CDR1 SGHAT, CDR2 FQNNGV. With 4 bases removed from V and 4 bases from J, the gap between germline ends came to 14 bases. This CDR3 spans 16 amino acids. CDR3 loop: CASSSGGSSYNSPLHF. The DNA for the CDR3 is TGTGCCAGCAGCTCCGGGGGCAGTTCATATAATTCACCCCTCCACTTT.

The chain carries TRBV10-3 and TRBJ2-1; D assignment may be TRBD1 or TRBD2 (5 bases each). The germline V gene encodes CDR1 ENHRY and CDR2 SYGVKD. V was trimmed by 10 bases and J by 0 bases, leaving 13 bases between them. The CDR3 totals 14 residues. CDR3: CATRRDRSYNEQFF. Here the CDR3 DNA reads TGTGCCACCCGCCGGGACCGCTCCTACAATGAGCAGTTCTTC.

This clonotype occurred many times. The rearrangement uses TRBV12-3 or TRBV12-4 and TRBJ1-1; possible D gene TRBD1, 6 bases. The CDR3 contains 13 residues. Between the trimmed V and J ends, which lost 8 bases and 7 bases, there was a span of 17 bases. The CDR3 DNA reads as TGTGCCAGCTCGGGACAACGTTGGGGTGAAGCTTTCTTT. It specifies CASSGQRWGEAFF.

The table lists this clonotype with many counts. The J gene is TRBJ2-7, the V gene TRBV20-1; D is uncertain. From germline, CDR1 is DFQATT and CDR2 SNEGSKA (reference sequence). Trimming took off 3 bases at V and 2 bases at J, with 5 bases between the two ends. This CDR3 has 11 amino acids. As DNA, the CDR3 is TGCAGTGCTAGTGGGCCCTACGAGCAGTACTTC. Translated: CSASGPYEQYF.

Only a few counts were recorded for this clonotype. The chain combines TRBV2 with TRBJ2-7; D remains ambiguous. Germline CDR1 SNHLY, CDR2 FYNNEI. The CDR3 has 12 amino acids. Trimming shortened V by 6 bases and J by 10 bases, and 16 bases separated the two germline ends. CDR3 coding DNA: TGTGCCAGCAGGGTTGACATCGTCGGCCAGTACTTC. It yields the protein CASRVDIVGQYF.